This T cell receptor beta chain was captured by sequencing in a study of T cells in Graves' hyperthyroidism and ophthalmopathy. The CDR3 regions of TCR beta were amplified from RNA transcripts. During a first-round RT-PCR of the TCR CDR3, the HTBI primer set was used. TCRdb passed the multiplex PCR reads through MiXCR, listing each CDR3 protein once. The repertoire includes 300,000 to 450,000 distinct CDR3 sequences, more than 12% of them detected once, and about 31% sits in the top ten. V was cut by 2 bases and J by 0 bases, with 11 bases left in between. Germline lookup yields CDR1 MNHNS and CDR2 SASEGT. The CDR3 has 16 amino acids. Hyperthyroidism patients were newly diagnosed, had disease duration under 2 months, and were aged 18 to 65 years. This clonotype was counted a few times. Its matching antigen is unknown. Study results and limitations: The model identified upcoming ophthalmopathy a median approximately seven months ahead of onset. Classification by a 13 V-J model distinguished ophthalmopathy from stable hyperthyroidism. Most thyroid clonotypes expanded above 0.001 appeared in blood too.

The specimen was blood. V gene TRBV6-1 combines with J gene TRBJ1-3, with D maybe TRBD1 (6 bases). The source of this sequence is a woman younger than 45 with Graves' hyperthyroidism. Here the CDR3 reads CASSERDNYSGNTIYF. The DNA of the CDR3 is TGTGCCAGCAGTGAACGGGACAATTACTCTGGAAACACCATATATTTT.